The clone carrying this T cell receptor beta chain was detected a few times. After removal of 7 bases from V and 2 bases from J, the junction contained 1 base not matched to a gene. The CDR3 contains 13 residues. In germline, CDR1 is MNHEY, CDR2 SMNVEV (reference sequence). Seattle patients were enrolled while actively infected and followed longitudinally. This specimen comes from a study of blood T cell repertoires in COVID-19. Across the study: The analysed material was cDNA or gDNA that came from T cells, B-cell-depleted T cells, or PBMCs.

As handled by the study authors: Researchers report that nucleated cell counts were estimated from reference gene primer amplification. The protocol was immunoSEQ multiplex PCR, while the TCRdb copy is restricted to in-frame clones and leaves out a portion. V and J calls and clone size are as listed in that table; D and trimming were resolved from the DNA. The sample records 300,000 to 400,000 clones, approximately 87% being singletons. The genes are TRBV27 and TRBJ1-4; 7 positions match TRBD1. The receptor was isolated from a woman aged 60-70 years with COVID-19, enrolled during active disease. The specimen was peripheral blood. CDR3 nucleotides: TGTGCCAGCACACAGGGGACTAATGAAAAACTGTTTTTT. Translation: CASTQGTNEKLFF. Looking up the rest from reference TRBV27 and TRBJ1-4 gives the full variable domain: EAQVTQNPRYLITVTGKKLTVTCSQNMNHEYMSWYRQDPGLGLRQIYYSMNVEVTDKGDVPEGYKVSRKEKRNFPLILESPSPNQTSLYFCASTQGTNEKLFFGSGTQLSVL.